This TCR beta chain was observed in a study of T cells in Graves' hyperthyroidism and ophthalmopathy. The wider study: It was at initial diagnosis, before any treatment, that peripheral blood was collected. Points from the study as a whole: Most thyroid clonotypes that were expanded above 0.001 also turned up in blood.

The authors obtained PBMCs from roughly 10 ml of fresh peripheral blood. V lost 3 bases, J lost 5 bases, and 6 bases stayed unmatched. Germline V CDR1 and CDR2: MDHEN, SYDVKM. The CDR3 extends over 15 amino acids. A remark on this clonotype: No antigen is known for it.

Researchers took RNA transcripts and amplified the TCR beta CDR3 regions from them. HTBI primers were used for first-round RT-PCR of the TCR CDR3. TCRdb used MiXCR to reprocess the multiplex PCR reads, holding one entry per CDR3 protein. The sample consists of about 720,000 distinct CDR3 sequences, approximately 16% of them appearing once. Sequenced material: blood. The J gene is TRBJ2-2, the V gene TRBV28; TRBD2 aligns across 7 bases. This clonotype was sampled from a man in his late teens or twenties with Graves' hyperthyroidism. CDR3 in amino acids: CASSFPLGGTGELFF. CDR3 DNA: TGTGCCAGCAGTTTTCCTCTCGGGGGGACCGGGGAGCTGTTTTTT.